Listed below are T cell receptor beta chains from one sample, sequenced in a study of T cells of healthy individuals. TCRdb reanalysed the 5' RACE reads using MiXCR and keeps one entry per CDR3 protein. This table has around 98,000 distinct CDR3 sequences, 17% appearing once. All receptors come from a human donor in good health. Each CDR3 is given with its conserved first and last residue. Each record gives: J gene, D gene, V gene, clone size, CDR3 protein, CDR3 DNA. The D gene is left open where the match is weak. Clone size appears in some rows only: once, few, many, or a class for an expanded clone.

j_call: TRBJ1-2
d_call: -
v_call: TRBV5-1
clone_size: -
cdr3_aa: CASSFGRAYGYTF
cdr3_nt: TGCGCCAGCAGCTTTGGACGGGCTTATGGCTACACCTTC

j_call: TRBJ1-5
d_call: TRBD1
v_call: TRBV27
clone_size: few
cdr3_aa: CASRRDRGGGQPQHF
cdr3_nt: TGTGCCAGCAGACGGGACAGGGGAGGGGGTCAGCCCCAGCATTTT

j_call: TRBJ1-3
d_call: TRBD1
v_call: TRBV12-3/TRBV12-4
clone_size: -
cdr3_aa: CASSETGGGNTIYF
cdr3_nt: TGTGCCAGCAGCGAAACAGGGGGTGGAAACACCATATATTTT

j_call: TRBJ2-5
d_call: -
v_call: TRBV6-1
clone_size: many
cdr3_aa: CASSESSSWIQETQYF
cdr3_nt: TGTGCCAGCAGTGAAAGCTCCTCTTGGATTCAAGAGACCCAGTACTTC

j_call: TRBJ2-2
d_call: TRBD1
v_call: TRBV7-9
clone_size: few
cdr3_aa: CASSFQPGQGISGELFF
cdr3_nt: TGTGCCAGCAGCTTCCAACCGGGACAGGGGATTTCCGGGGAGCTGTTTTTT

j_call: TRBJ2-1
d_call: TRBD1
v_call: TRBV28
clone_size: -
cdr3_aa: CASPRPGDSSYNEQFF
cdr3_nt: TGTGCCAGCCCCCGCCCCGGGGACAGCTCCTACAATGAGCAGTTCTTC

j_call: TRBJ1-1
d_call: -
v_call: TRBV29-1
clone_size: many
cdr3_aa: CSVSTANTEAFF
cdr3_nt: TGCAGCGTTAGTACAGCAAACACTGAAGCTTTCTTT

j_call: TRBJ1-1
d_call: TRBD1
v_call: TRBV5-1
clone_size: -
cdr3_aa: CASSPDRGPLNTEAFF
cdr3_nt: TGCGCCAGCAGCCCTGACAGGGGGCCCCTTAACACTGAAGCTTTCTTT

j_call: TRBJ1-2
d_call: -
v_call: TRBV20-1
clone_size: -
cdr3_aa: CSASEAEPYGYTF
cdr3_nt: TGCAGTGCTAGTGAGGCGGAACCTTATGGCTACACCTTC

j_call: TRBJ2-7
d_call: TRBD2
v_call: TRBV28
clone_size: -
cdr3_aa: CASSLISGRRPYEQYF
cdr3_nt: TGTGCCAGCAGTTTAATTAGCGGGAGGCGGCCCTACGAGCAGTACTTC

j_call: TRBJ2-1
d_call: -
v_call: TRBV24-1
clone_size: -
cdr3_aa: CATSDPGGGVYNEQFF
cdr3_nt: TGTGCCACCAGTGACCCCGGGGGTGGGGTCTACAATGAGCAGTTCTTC

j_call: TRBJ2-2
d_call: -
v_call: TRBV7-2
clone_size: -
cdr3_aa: CASSLVGNTGELFF
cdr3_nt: TGTGCCAGCAGCTTAGTAGGGAACACCGGGGAGCTGTTTTTT

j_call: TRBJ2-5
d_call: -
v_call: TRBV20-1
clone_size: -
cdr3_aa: CSAQLAQETQYF
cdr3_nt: TGCAGTGCTCAACTAGCACAAGAGACCCAGTACTTC

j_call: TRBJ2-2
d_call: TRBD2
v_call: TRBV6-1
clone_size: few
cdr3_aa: CASSELAGGTGELFF
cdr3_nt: TGTGCCAGCAGTGAACTAGCGGGGGGGACCGGGGAGCTGTTTTTT

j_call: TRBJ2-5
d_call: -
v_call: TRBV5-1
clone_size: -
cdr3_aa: CASSLGQYQETQYF
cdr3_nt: TGCGCCAGCAGCTTGGGACAGTACCAAGAGACCCAGTACTTC

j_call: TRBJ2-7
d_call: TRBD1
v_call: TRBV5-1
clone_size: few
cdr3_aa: CASSFGQGAGEQYF
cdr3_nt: TGCGCCAGCAGCTTCGGGCAGGGGGCTGGGGAGCAGTACTTC

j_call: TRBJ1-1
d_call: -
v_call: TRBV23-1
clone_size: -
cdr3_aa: CASSQLTGGTEAFF
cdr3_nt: TGCGCCAGCAGTCAACTGACCGGCGGGACTGAAGCTTTCTTT

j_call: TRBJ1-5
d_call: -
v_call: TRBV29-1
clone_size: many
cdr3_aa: CSVGGSNQPQHF
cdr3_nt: TGCAGCGTTGGGGGATCCAATCAGCCCCAGCATTTT

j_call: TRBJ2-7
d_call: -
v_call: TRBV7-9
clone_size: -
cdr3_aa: CASTSRVSAYEQYF
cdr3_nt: TGTGCCAGCACCAGCAGGGTGTCAGCCTACGAGCAGTACTTC

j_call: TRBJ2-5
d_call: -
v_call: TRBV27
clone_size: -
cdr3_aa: CASSLSTGQETQYF
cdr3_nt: TGTGCCAGCAGTTTATCAACGGGCCAAGAGACCCAGTACTTC

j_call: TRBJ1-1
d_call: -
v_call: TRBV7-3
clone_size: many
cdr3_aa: CASSLLGGTEAFF
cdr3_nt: TGTGCCAGCAGCTTATTAGGGGGCACTGAAGCTTTCTTT

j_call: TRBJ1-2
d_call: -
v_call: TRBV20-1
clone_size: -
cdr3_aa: CSARDVGYGYTF
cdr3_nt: TGCAGTGCTAGAGACGTTGGCTATGGCTACACCTTC

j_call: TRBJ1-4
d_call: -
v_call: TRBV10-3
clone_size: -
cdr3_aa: CAISAGTENEKLFF
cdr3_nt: TGTGCCATCAGCGCCGGGACGGAGAATGAAAAACTGTTTTTT

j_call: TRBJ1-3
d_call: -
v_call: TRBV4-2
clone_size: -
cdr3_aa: CASSQESPGGNTIYF
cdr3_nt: TGTGCCAGCAGCCAAGAGTCCCCAGGGGGAAACACCATATATTTT

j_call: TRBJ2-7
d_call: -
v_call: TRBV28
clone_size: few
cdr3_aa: CASSPIGGRWEQYF
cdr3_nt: TGTGCCAGCAGCCCTATTGGGGGGCGATGGGAGCAGTACTTC

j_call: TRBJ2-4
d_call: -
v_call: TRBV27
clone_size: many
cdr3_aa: CASSSGRHTLAKNIQYF
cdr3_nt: TGTGCCAGCAGTTCGGGACGCCACACACTAGCCAAAAACATTCAGTACTTC

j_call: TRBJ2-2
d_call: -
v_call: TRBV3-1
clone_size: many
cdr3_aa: CASSQGGGELFF
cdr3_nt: TGTGCCAGCAGCCAGGGAGGCGGGGAGCTGTTTTTT

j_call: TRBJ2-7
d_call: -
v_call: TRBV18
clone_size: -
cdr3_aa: CASSPNLPGVTYEQYF
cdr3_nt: TGTGCCAGCTCACCAAACCTGCCAGGGGTGACCTACGAGCAGTACTTC

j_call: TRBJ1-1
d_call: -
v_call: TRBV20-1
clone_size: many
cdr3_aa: CSAREHTNLMNTEAFF
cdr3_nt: TGCAGTGCTCGAGAGCATACGAACCTTATGAACACTGAAGCTTTCTTT

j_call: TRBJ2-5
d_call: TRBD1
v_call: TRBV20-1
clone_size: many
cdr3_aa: CNPGGGQGETQYF
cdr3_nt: TGCAACCCCGGCGGGGGACAGGGAGAGACCCAGTACTTC

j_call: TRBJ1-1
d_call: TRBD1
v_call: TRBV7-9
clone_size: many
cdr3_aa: CASSSRDREFWAFF
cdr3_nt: TGTGCCAGCAGCTCCCGGGACAGGGAATTTTGGGCTTTCTTT

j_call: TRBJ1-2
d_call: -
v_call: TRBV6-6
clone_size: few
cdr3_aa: CATLFYGYTF
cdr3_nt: TGTGCCACCCTATTCTATGGCTACACCTTC

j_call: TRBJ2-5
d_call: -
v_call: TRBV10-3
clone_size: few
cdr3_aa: CAISSGVQETQYF
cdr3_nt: TGTGCCATCAGCTCGGGGGTCCAAGAGACCCAGTACTTC

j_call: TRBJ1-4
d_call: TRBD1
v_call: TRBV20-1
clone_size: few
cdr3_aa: CSAREGTGYEKLFF
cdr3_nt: TGCAGTGCTAGAGAAGGGACAGGGTATGAAAAACTGTTTTTT

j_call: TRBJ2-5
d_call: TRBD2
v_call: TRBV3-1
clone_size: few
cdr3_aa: CASSQDQPGLADLIQETQYF
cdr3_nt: TGTGCCAGCAGCCAAGATCAACCGGGACTAGCGGATCTGATCCAAGAGACCCAGTACTTC

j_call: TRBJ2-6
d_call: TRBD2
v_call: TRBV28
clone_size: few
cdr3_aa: CASSPAGAGANVLTF
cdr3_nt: TGTGCCAGCAGCCCTGCGGGGGCTGGGGCCAACGTCCTGACTTTC

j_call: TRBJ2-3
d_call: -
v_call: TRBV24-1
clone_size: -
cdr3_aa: CATSDSPGPSTDTQYF
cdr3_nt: TGTGCCACCAGTGATTCCCCGGGCCCTAGCACAGATACGCAGTATTTT

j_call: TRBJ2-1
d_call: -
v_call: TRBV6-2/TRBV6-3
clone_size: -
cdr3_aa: CASSSEGGQFF
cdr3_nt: TGTGCCAGCAGTTCGGAGGGAGGGCAGTTCTTC

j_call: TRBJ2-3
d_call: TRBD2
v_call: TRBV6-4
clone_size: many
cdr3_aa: CASSPGGSTDTQYF
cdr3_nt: TGTGCCAGCAGTCCGGGGGGGAGCACAGATACGCAGTATTTT

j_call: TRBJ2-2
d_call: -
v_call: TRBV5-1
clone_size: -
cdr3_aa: CASSLVALANTGELFF
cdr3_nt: TGCGCCAGCAGCTTGGTGGCCCTCGCGAACACCGGGGAGCTGTTTTTT

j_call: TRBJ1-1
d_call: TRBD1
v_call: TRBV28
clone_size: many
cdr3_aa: CASSLQGAKAEAFF
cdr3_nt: TGTGCCAGCAGTTTACAGGGGGCGAAGGCTGAAGCTTTCTTT

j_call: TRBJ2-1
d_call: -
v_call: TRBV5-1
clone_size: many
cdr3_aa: CASSLQGLLNEQFF
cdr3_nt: TGCGCCAGCAGCTTGCAGGGACTCCTCAATGAGCAGTTCTTC

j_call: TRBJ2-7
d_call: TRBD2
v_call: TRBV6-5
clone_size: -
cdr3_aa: CASSYASGSSYEQYF
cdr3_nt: TGTGCCAGCAGTTACGCTAGCGGGAGCTCCTACGAGCAGTACTTC

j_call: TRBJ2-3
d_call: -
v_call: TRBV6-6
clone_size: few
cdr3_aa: CASIHRVGTDTQYF
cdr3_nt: TGTGCCAGCATCCACAGGGTTGGGACAGATACGCAGTATTTT

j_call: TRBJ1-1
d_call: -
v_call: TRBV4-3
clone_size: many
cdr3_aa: CASRTQGHTEAFF
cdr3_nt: TGCGCCAGCAGAACACAGGGCCACACTGAAGCTTTCTTT

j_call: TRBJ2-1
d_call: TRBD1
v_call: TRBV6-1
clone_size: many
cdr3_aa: CASSVQGETYNEQFF
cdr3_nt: TGTGCCAGCAGTGTACAGGGGGAAACCTACAATGAGCAGTTCTTC

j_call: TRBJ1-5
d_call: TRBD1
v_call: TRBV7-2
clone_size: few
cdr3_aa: CASSFRGGSNQPQHF
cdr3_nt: TGTGCCAGCAGCTTCCGAGGGGGCTCCAATCAGCCCCAGCATTTT